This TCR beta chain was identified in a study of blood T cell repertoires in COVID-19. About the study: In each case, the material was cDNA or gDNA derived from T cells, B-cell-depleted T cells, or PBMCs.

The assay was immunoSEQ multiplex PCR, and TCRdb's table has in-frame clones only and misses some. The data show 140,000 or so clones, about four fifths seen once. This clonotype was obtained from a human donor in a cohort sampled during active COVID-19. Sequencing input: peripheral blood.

CDR3 protein: CATSRVRTGEAFF. In DNA form, the CDR3 reads TGTGCCACCAGCAGAGTTCGGACAGGGGAAGCTTTCTTT. This chain links TRBV15 with TRBJ1-1; 8 nucleotides align to TRBD1. J lost 8 bases, V lost 1 base, and 3 bases had no gene match. The CDR3 consists of 13 residues. The V gene's germline CDR1 is LNHNV and CDR2 YYDKDF (reference sequence).